A single sample gave rise to the 7 T cell receptor beta chains below, sequenced in a study of metastatic and nonmetastatic thyroid tumors. TCRdb re-processed the PCR reads through MiXCR. Of tens of thousands of clones in the sample, more than 15% were seen once. Ahead of thyroid surgery, no patient had received treatment of any kind. Sequenced sample: blood. These receptor sequences come from a female donor with papillary thyroid cancer or a benign thyroid nodule (not recorded which). Some clones in this sample may be carry-over from other donors' samples.

Judged by abundance, this clone is medium-sized. CDR3 nucleotide sequence: TGTGCCAGCAGTTACAAGAGCTCCTACGAGCAGTACTTC. Amino acid sequence: CASSYKSSYEQYF. The chain is built from TRBV12-3 or TRBV12-4 and TRBJ2-7; no clear D. The CDR3 extends over 13 amino acids. The ends were cut back, 4 bases at V and 0 bases at J, with 7 bases in the middle.

This clone was observed at least ten times. This sample also contains other DNA sequences that code for the same CDR3. The V call is TRBV24-1, the J call TRBJ2-7; D possibly corresponds to TRBD2 (7 bases). This CDR3 is 13 amino acids long. The germline gives CDR1 KGHDR, CDR2 SFDVKD. Trimming removed 7 bases from V and 5 bases from J, with 14 bases in between. The DNA for the CDR3 is TGTGCCACCAGGGGGGGGGGGCGGAACGAGCAGTACTTC. It codes for CATRGGGRNEQYF.

Ten or more counts support this clone. V and J are TRBV6-4 and TRBJ2-2; 12 bases fit TRBD2. This CDR3 region has 15 residues. From germline, CDR1 is MRHNA and CDR2 SNTAGT. V trimming: 6 bases; J trimming: 5 bases; junction bases outside the gene matches: 4. CDR3: CASSGLAGSTGELFF. DNA for the CDR3: TGTGCCAGCAGCGGACTAGCGGGAAGTACCGGGGAGCTGTTTTTT.

This clone was counted ten times or more. The J gene is TRBJ1-2, the V gene TRBV6-1, with no clear D. V gave up 5 bases and J gave up 1 base, with 14 bases separating them. The CDR3 contains 15 residues. The germline V gene has CDR1 MNHNS and CDR2 SASEGT. The CDR3 loop is CASSNSGDDNYGYTF. The CDR3 DNA sequence: TGTGCCAGCAGTAACTCAGGAGATGATAACTATGGCTACACCTTC.

This clone has at least ten counts. The chain couples TRBV20-1 to TRBJ1-5; the D is unclear. CDR1 is DFQATT and CDR2 is SNEGSKA in the germline V gene (reference sequence). This CDR3 has 14 amino acids. The V end was cut by 6 bases, the J end by 3 bases, with 15 bases between. CDR3 protein: CSAPGGLVNQPQHF. The CDR3 DNA follows: TGCAGTGCCCCAGGCGGCCTAGTCAATCAGCCCCAGCATTTT.

The table lists this clone with many counts. The chain couples TRBV6-1 to TRBJ2-5; D uncertain. Germline loops: CDR1 MNHNS, CDR2 SASEGT. The CDR3 contains 15 residues. V lost 8 bases to trimming and J lost 5 bases, with 21 bases between them. The CDR3 reads CASYVSPGPIETQYF. The CDR3 bases are TGTGCCAGCTACGTGAGCCCGGGCCCGATTGAGACCCAGTACTTC.

The rearrangement links TRBV30 to TRBJ2-5; D might be TRBD1 or TRBD2, each matching 5 bases. Between the trimmed V and J ends, which lost 4 bases and 5 bases, there was a span of 11 bases. The CDR3 covers 12 residues. Germline V gene sequence: CDR1 GTSNPN, CDR2 SVGIG (reference sequence). The CDR3 sequence: CAWIWGWETQYF. CDR3 in DNA: TGTGCCTGGATATGGGGGTGGGAGACCCAGTACTTC.